The clone carrying this T cell receptor beta chain was counted only a few times. Its antigen is unknown. This sample is drawn from a study of CD8 T cells in ankylosing spondylitis. The germline gives CDR1 SGHTA, CDR2 FQGNSA. The CDR3 is 13 residues long. With 1 base removed from V and 5 bases from J, the gap between germline ends came to 8 bases. In making TCR beta libraries, quantitative 5'-RACE with molecular barcodes was used. Each CDR3 protein gets one entry after TCRdb re-called the 5' RACE reads with MiXCR. Among approximately 400,000 distinct CDR3 sequences listed, about 15% were seen once. Study-level results: Reactive arthritis synovial fluid and blood were previously reported to contain some motif variants. Within ankylosing spondylitis blood, a TCR beta motif made up of fewer than ten highly homologous variants appeared to be characteristic. Researchers report that disease-linked clones proved CD8+ and relatively rare in peripheral blood. It was reported that disease-linked clones were significantly enriched in matched ankylosing spondylitis synovial fluid.

Sequencing was performed on blood, either unsorted or a sorted T cell fraction (not recorded which). V and J are TRBV7-2 and TRBJ2-5; D is unresolved. The TCR sequence derives from a male donor with ankylosing spondylitis. In DNA, the CDR3 is TGTGCCAGCAGCTTAGACGTTCTGGAGACCCAGTACTTC. It is translated as CASSLDVLETQYF.